These 15 T cell receptor beta chains share one sample of origin, sequenced in a study of control samples from healthy donors and cancer patients (dated by TCRdb to 2019 to 2021). The protocol used for the library was the immunoSEQ multiplex PCR assay. TCRdb took over this immuneACCESS table, retaining in-frame rearrangements with V and J assigned. Such tables are incomplete; in checked studies, under half of the missing clones stem from an unresolved V gene, and the remainder is unexplained. Recorded for this sample are tens of thousands of clones; 75% to 95% of them occurred a single time. The ten largest make up over 20% of the sample. Sequenced input: PBMCs. The receptors come from a woman aged 35 to 49 with head and neck cancer.

The chain recombines TRBV30 with TRBJ1-3; D uncertain. The CDR3 is made up of 13 amino acids. Germline-derived CDR1 and CDR2 are GTSNPN and SVGIG (reference sequence). V was cut by 8 bases and J by 1 base, with 12 bases left in between. The CDR3, as DNA: TGTGCCCGCGGATTGGGGTCTGGAAACACCATATATTTT. Translating it yields CARGLGSGNTIYF.

J is TRBJ1-6 and V is TRBV7-9; D is perhaps TRBD1 (5 bases). Trimming took 6 bases from V and 5 from J, leaving 14 bases between them. The CDR3 extends over 15 amino acids. Germline V gene data show CDR1 as SEHNR and CDR2 as FQNEAQ (reference sequence). The CDR3 sequence: CASSPRGVDNSPLHF. In DNA, the CDR3 is TGTGCCAGCAGTCCTCGGGGGGTAGATAATTCACCCCTCCACTTT. Full variable domain (remainder filled in from reference TRBV7-9 and TRBJ1-6): DTGVSQNPRHKITKRGQNVTFRCDPISEHNRLYWYRQTLGQGPEFLTYFQNEAQLEKSRLLSDRFSAERPKGSFSTLEIQRTEQGDSAMYLCASSPRGVDNSPLHFGNGTRLTVT.

The chain has TRBV28 and TRBJ1-2, with D uncertain. The CDR3 is made up of 13 amino acids. Germline V gene data show CDR1 as MDHEN and CDR2 as SYDVKM. V lost 6 bases to trimming and J lost 4 bases, with 12 bases between them. The CDR3 bases are TGTGCCAGCAGACTCGGACGGATCTATGGCTACACCTTC. Translating it yields CASRLGRIYGYTF.

The chain combines TRBV6-6 with TRBJ1-3; possibly TRBD1 for D (6 bases). Germline lookup yields CDR1 MNHNY and CDR2 SVGAGI (reference sequence). The CDR3 contains 17 residues. Trimming removed 5 bases from V and 3 bases from J, with 20 bases in between. CDR3 region: CASSRRGVTGGGNTIYF. Written as DNA, the CDR3 is TGTGCCAGCAGTCGACGAGGGGTGACAGGAGGTGGAAACACCATATATTTT.

The chain is built from TRBV19 and TRBJ1-1, with TRBD1 matching over 8 bases. CDR1 and CDR2 (germline): LNHDA, SQIVND (reference sequence). The CDR3 has 11 amino acids. V was pared by 9 bases and J by 4 bases, with 1 base of the junction left unmatched. CDR3 residues: CASGQGTEAFF. In DNA form, the CDR3 reads TGTGCCAGCGGACAGGGCACTGAAGCTTTCTTT.

This clone appeared once. The chain recombines TRBV10-3 with TRBJ2-7; TRBD2 matches at 16 bases. The J segment lost 9 bases and the V segment lost 6 bases, leaving 17 bases of the junction unmatched. There are 18 residues in the CDR3. The germline CDR1 and CDR2 sequences are ENHRY and SYGVKD. This chain's CDR3 is CAISASPGLAGGPLGQYF. DNA for the CDR3: TGTGCCATCAGCGCCTCTCCGGGACTAGCGGGAGGGCCCCTCGGGCAGTACTTC.

This chain connects TRBV10-1 to TRBJ2-1, with TRBD1 matching 8 bases. This CDR3 region has 18 residues. V lost 1 base to trimming and J lost 4 bases; unmatched junction nucleotides: 12. CDR1 is WNHNN, CDR2 SYGVQD, per germline (reference sequence). CDR3 bases: TGCGCCAGCAGTGAGTACGGCCAAGGACAGGGCCCATACAATGAGCAGTTCTTC. As protein: CASSEYGQGQGPYNEQFF.

The gene calls are TRBV4-1 and TRBJ1-6; D not resolved. This CDR3 is built from 14 residues. The ends were cut back, 1 base at V and 9 bases at J, with 10 bases in the middle. Looked up from germline, CDR1 is MGHRA and CDR2 is YSYEKL. The CDR3 region has the DNA TGCGCCAGCAGCCAAGGGGCCAGCGCTTCACCCCTCCACTTT. Amino acid sequence: CASSQGASASPLHF.

The gene calls are TRBV30 and TRBJ2-5; D is unclear. This CDR3 is 11 amino acids long. The V end was cut by 2 bases, the J end by 2 bases, with 3 bases between. The germline CDR1 and CDR2 sequences are GTSNPN and SVGIG (reference sequence). CDR3 region: CAWSRQETQYF. The CDR3 coding sequence is TGTGCCTGGAGTCGACAAGAGACCCAGTACTTC. Complete variable domain (other parts from reference TRBV30 and TRBJ2-5): SQTIHQWPATLVQPVGSPLSLECTVEGTSNPNLYWYRQAAGRGLQLLFYSVGIGQISSEVPQNLSASRPQDRQFILSSKKLLLSDSGFYLCAWSRQETQYFGPGTRLLVL.

This rearrangement joins TRBV3-1 (or the pseudogene TRBV3-2) to TRBJ2-1; 10 positions match TRBD1. The ends lost 6 bases at V and 8 bases at J; junction bases unmatched: 10. The germline gives CDR1 LGHDT, CDR2 YNNKEL (reference sequence). This CDR3 is built from 15 residues. CDR3 DNA sequence: TGTGCCAGCAGTCGACAGGGGGCCATTAAGGATGAGCAGTTCTTC. Its translation is CASSRQGAIKDEQFF.

In DNA, the CDR3 is TGTGCCAGCAGCTTAGGGACAGGCTACAATGAGCAGTTCTTC. It encodes CASSLGTGYNEQFF. The chain recombines TRBV7-7 with TRBJ2-1; 7 bases fit TRBD1. CDR1 and CDR2 (germline): SSHAT, FNYEAQ (reference sequence). CDR3 length: 14 amino acids. With 1 base clipped from V and 3 bases from J, the junction kept 0 bases outside the gene matches.

The chain joins TRBV7-9 to TRBJ2-3; the match to TRBD2 covers 15 bases. In germline, CDR1 is SEHNR, CDR2 FQNEAQ (reference sequence). With V trimmed by 1 base and J by 4 bases, 6 bases remained unmatched. This CDR3 is 18 amino acids long. CDR3 sequence: CASSLGPGLAGGADTQYF. The CDR3 nucleotides read TGTGCCAGCAGCTTAGGGCCGGGACTAGCGGGAGGAGCAGATACGCAGTATTTT.

This sequence joins TRBV27 and TRBJ2-1; 7 nucleotides agree with TRBD2. The CDR3 totals 15 residues. From germline, CDR1 is MNHEY and CDR2 SMNVEV (reference sequence). With V trimmed by 1 base and J by 4 bases, 4 bases remained unmatched. The CDR3 nucleotides read TGTGCCAGCAGTTTATTCGGGGGGACTTACAATGAGCAGTTCTTC. Translating it yields CASSLFGGTYNEQFF.

This chain joins TRBV7-2 and TRBJ1-1; D uncertain. The length of the CDR3 is 15 residues. The ends were cut back, 8 bases at V and 5 bases at J, with 21 bases in the middle. The germline V gene has CDR1 SGHTA and CDR2 FQGNSA. In DNA, the CDR3 is TGTGCCAGCGTTTTGAGAGCCCTCATTGCTACTGAAGCTTTCTTT. Translating gives CASVLRALIATEAFF. Using reference TRBV7-2 and TRBJ1-1 for the parts outside the CDR3, the full variable domain is GAGVSQSPSNKVTEKGKDVELRCDPISGHTALYWYRQSLGQGLEFLIYFQGNSAPDKSGLPSDRFSAERTGGSVSTLTIQRTQQEDSAVYLCASVLRALIATEAFFGQGTRLTVV.

The chain is built from TRBV5-1 and TRBJ1-1; TRBD1 agrees at 10 bases. The trim removed 4 bases at V and 8 bases at J, leaving 5 bases unmatched. The germline V gene encodes CDR1 SGHRS and CDR2 YFSETQ. This CDR3 is 13 amino acids long. This chain's CDR3 is CASSPGTGVEAFF. The CDR3, as DNA: TGCGCCAGCAGCCCCGGGACAGGGGTCGAAGCTTTCTTT.